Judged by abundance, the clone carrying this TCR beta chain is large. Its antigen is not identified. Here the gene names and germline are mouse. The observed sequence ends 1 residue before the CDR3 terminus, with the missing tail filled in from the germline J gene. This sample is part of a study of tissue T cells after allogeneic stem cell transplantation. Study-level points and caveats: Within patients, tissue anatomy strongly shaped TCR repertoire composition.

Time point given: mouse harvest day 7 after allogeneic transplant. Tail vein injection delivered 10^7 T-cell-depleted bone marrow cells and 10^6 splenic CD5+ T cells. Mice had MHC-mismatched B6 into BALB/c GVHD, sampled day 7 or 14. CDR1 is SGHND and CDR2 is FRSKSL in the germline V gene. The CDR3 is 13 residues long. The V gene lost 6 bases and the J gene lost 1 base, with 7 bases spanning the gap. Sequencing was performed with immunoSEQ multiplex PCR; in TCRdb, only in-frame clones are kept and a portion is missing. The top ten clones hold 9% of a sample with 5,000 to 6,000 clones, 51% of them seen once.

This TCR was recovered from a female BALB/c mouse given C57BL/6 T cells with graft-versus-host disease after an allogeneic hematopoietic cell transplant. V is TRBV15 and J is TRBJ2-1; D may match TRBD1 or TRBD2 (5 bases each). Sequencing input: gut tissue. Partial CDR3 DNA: TGTGCCAGCAGGGGGACCAACTATGCTGAGCAGTTC. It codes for CASRGTNYAEQF. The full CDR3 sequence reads CASRGTNYAEQFF.